Below, 19 T cell receptor beta chains from the same sample are listed, as sequenced in a study of T cells in Graves' hyperthyroidism and ophthalmopathy. Template material for amplifying TCR beta CDR3 regions consisted of RNA transcripts. A first-round RT-PCR of the TCR CDR3 used the HTBI primer set. Via MiXCR, TCRdb re-called the multiplex PCR reads, giving one row per CDR3 protein. Of a few hundred thousand distinct CDR3 sequences detected, approximately 16% appear once; the ten largest clones hold approximately 30%. Material: blood. The source is a woman aged 30 to 39 with Graves' ophthalmopathy.

This clonotype has ten or more counts. V and J are TRBV7-8 and TRBJ1-1; D remains unclear. Germline V gene data show CDR1 as SGHVS and CDR2 as FQNEAQ. This CDR3 contains 13 residues. The V end lost 1 base, the J end lost 8 bases, and 11 bases lay between the germline ends. Here the CDR3 reads CASSLGARTEAFF. The CDR3 DNA reads as TGTGCCAGCAGCTTAGGTGCCAGAACGGAAGCTTTCTTT.

This clonotype was picked up many times. The gene calls are TRBV28 and TRBJ1-1, with D hard to call. Germline CDR1 reads MDHEN; CDR2 reads SYDVKM. Trimming took 1 base from V and 0 from J, leaving 3 bases between them. There are 13 residues in the CDR3. In DNA, the CDR3 is TGTGCCAGCAGTTTATTTTTGAACACTGAAGCTTTCTTT. This gives the protein CASSLFLNTEAFF. The whole variable domain, filled in from reference TRBV28 and TRBJ1-1, reads DVKVTQSSRYLVKRTGEKVFLECVQDMDHENMFWYRQDPGLGLRLIYFSYDVKMKEKGDIPEGYSVSREKKERFSLILESASTNQTSMYLCASSLFLNTEAFFGQGTRLTVV.

At least ten counts were recorded for this clonotype. The CDR3 is CASSLSQASTYEQYF. CDR3 DNA sequence: TGTGCCAGCAGCTTATCCCAGGCCTCTACCTACGAGCAGTACTTC. This sequence joins TRBV7-3 and TRBJ2-7, with D uncertain. The ends were cut back, 2 bases at V and 2 bases at J, with 13 bases in the middle. This CDR3 contains 15 residues. Germline loops: CDR1 SGHTA, CDR2 FQGTGA.

The table lists this clonotype with many counts. V and J are TRBV20-1 and TRBJ2-7, with 11 bases identical to TRBD2. CDR3 size: 16 residues. With 6 bases clipped from V and 6 bases from J, the junction kept 16 bases outside the gene matches. From germline, CDR1 is DFQATT and CDR2 SNEGSKA (reference sequence). The CDR3 sequence is CSATGTSGNTAREQYF. CDR3 DNA: TGCAGTGCCACCGGGACTAGCGGCAATACCGCGCGCGAGCAGTACTTC.

In this sample, this clonotype turned up a few times. The rearrangement joins TRBV27 to TRBJ2-2; D might be TRBD1 (5 bases). This CDR3 comprises 14 residues. Germline V lookup: CDR1 MNHEY, CDR2 SMNVEV (reference sequence). V lost 5 bases and J lost 3, with 10 bases in between. For the CDR3, the DNA is TGTGCCAGCAGTCCCCAGGGTCACACCGGGGAGCTGTTTTTT. Amino acids: CASSPQGHTGELFF.

The CDR3 DNA sequence: TGTGCCAGCAGTGGCGGCAGCTTCTACGAGCAGTACTTC. Its translation is CASSGGSFYEQYF. The chain combines TRBV28 with TRBJ2-7; D is undetermined. Trimming removed 5 bases at V and 3 bases at J, with 11 bases between. CDR3 length: 13 residues. Per the germline V gene, CDR1 is MDHEN and CDR2 is SYDVKM.

This clonotype was recorded many times. The rearrangement joins TRBV7-9 to TRBJ1-5; 7 bases are shared with TRBD1. The germline V gene has CDR1 SEHNR and CDR2 FQNEAQ (reference sequence). The CDR3 spans 14 residues. V lost 5 bases, J lost 2 bases, and 3 bases stayed unmatched. The CDR3 spells CASSPGTGNQPQHF. The CDR3 nucleotides read TGTGCCAGCAGCCCCGGGACAGGCAATCAGCCCCAGCATTTT.

The chain links TRBV6-1 to TRBJ2-3; 10 positions match TRBD2. V shed 4 bases and J 1 base; nucleotides not matched to a gene: 8. The CDR3 covers 17 residues. From germline, CDR1 is MNHNS and CDR2 SASEGT. The CDR3, as DNA: TGTGCCAGCAGTGTGGCTAGCGGGAGTTTGGGCACAGATACGCAGTATTTT. It is translated as CASSVASGSLGTDTQYF.

This clonotype was observed a handful of times. The chain combines TRBV10-3 with TRBJ1-6; TRBD1 agrees at 10 bases. Unmatched junction bases numbered 5, after V lost 10 bases and J lost 5 bases. Looked up from germline, CDR1 is ENHRY and CDR2 is SYGVKD. The CDR3 runs 14 residues. Here the CDR3 DNA reads TGTGCCACGACAGGGGGCGCCGATAATTCACCCCTCCACTTT. Amino acid sequence: CATTGGADNSPLHF.

The chain uses TRBV5-5 and TRBJ1-2, with a weak D call TRBD1 (6 bases). Germline CDR1 SGHKS, CDR2 YYEKEE (reference sequence). Trimming removed 1 base at V and 6 bases at J, with 10 bases between. The CDR3 is 13 amino acids. In nucleotides, the CDR3 is TGTGCCAGCAGCTTGCGGACAGAAAATGGCTACACCTTC. The encoded protein is CASSLRTENGYTF.

This clonotype has at least ten counts. This chain connects TRBV7-9 to TRBJ2-7, with a weak D call TRBD1 (6 bases). Germline lookup yields CDR1 SEHNR and CDR2 FQNEAQ (reference sequence). The CDR3 covers 15 residues. V gave up 3 bases and J gave up 0 bases, with 12 bases separating them. CDR3: CASSLVQGSSYEQYF. In DNA, the CDR3 is TGTGCCAGCAGCTTGGTTCAGGGGAGCTCCTACGAGCAGTACTTC.

This clonotype was found many times. This sequence joins TRBV12-3 or TRBV12-4 and TRBJ2-7; no firm D call. This CDR3 has 13 amino acids. V was clipped by 5 bases and J by 6 bases, with 14 bases between them. DNA for the CDR3: TGTGCCAGCAGTAGGACCCTTCCCAGCGAGCAGTACTTC. Translated, it gives CASSRTLPSEQYF.

This clonotype appeared many times. The V call is TRBV9, the J call TRBJ1-4; TRBD1 matches 7 bases. The CDR3 is 15 residues long. Germline V gives CDR1 SGDLS, CDR2 YYNGEE. V lost 0 bases and J lost 8; bases outside the gene matches: 7. CDR3 loop: CASSVGDSLSEKLFF. The CDR3 region has the DNA TGTGCCAGCAGCGTAGGGGACAGTCTGAGCGAAAAACTGTTTTTT.

This clonotype appeared many times. The chain links TRBV28 to TRBJ2-2, with D possibly TRBD1 on 5 matching bases. Trimming stripped 8 bases from V and 1 base from J, with 14 bases between. This CDR3 spans 15 amino acids. Germline V lookup: CDR1 MDHEN, CDR2 SYDVKM. Here the CDR3 DNA reads TGTGCCAGCGGGTTTATTACAGGGAACACCGGGGAGCTGTTTTTT. Translated: CASGFITGNTGELFF.

This chain connects TRBV9 to TRBJ2-3, with TRBD2 as a possible D gene (6 bases). The CDR3 totals 14 residues. V lost 3 bases and J lost 6, with 14 bases in between. Germline CDR1 is SGDLS and CDR2 is YYNGEE. The CDR3 coding sequence is TGTGCCAGCAGCGACCAGCGGGCAACTGATACGCAGTATTTT. Translating gives CASSDQRATDTQYF.

This clonotype came up many times. This chain links TRBV7-2 with TRBJ2-1; tentative D call: TRBD1 (6 bases). The germline CDR1 and CDR2 sequences are SGHTA and FQGNSA. CDR3 length: 15 residues. Deletions cut 6 bases from V and 2 bases from J, with 14 bases between. The CDR3 reads CASSKGDVTYNEQFF. In nucleotides, the CDR3 is TGTGCCAGCAGTAAGGGGGACGTAACCTACAATGAGCAGTTCTTC.

In this sample, this clonotype turned up many times. This chain joins TRBV12-3 or TRBV12-4 and TRBJ2-1, with TRBD2 matching 7 bases. V trimming: 3 bases; J trimming: 9 bases; junction bases outside the gene matches: 8. This CDR3 has 14 amino acids. CDR3 nucleotides: TGTGCCAGCAGTTTTGGGGGGGGTGACGGTGAGCAGTTCTTC. It codes for CASSFGGGDGEQFF.

To note about this clonotype: At one of its ends the junction is not consistent with the germline gene, which may arise from a read error. This rearrangement joins TRBV7-2 to TRBJ2-1, with D maybe TRBD2 (7 bases). The CDR3 covers 13 residues. Germline loops: CDR1 SGHTA, CDR2 FQGNSA. The CDR3, as DNA: TGTGCCAGCAGCTTAGCGGGAGGGGGTGAGCAGCTCTTC. This translates into CASSLAGGGEQLF.

This clonotype has ten or more counts. The gene calls are TRBV30 and TRBJ2-5; D perhaps matches TRBD2 (5 bases). This CDR3 has 10 residues. The V gene lost 5 bases and the J gene lost 13 bases, with 14 bases spanning the gap. Germline V lookup: CDR1 GTSNPN, CDR2 SVGIG (reference sequence). This CDR3 is CAWFHSGLYF. DNA for the CDR3: TGTGCCTGGTTCCACAGCGGCTTGTACTTC.